The 26 T cell receptor beta chains below all came from one sample that was sequenced in a study of lymphopenia after photon versus proton radiotherapy (dated by TCRdb to the late 2010s). The library was made by the immunoSEQ multiplex PCR assay. Imported from immuneACCESS, the table was reduced by TCRdb to in-frame sequences with V and J called. These copies leave out some clones; in studies compared against another copy, an unresolved V gene accounts for under half, and the cause of the remainder is not known. This sample comprises about 50,000 clones, more than 85% of them detected only once. Clones ranked in the top ten supply about a sixth of the sample. Here the sequenced sample was peripheral blood, taken from a patient treated with photon-based radiotherapy. The source is a woman between 40 and 50 years old with cholangiocarcinoma.

This CDR3 is CASSEKGMANTEAFF. The CDR3 DNA follows: TGTGCCAGCAGTGAGAAGGGTATGGCGAACACTGAAGCTTTCTTT. The V gene is TRBV2, the J gene TRBJ1-1; no definite D call. This CDR3 contains 15 residues. CDR1 and CDR2 (germline): SNHLY, FYNNEI. V was pared by 3 bases and J by 1 base, with 12 bases between.

This chain's CDR3 is CASSLGRGSDYGYTF. CDR3 nucleotides: TGTGCCAGCAGCCTCGGACGGGGGAGTGACTATGGCTACACCTTC. This rearrangement joins TRBV2 to TRBJ1-2; possibly TRBD1 for D (5 bases). The CDR3 runs 15 residues. Trimming pared 6 bases from V and 3 bases from J, leaving 17 bases between. In germline, CDR1 is SNHLY, CDR2 FYNNEI.

The V and J genes are TRBV6-1 and TRBJ1-1; 9 bases match TRBD1. V shed 8 bases and J 4 bases; nucleotides not matched to a gene: 8. CDR1 and CDR2 from the germline V gene are MNHNS and SASEGT. CDR3 size: 14 residues. The CDR3 loop is CASLETGGGTEAFF. The CDR3, as DNA: TGTGCCAGCCTTGAGACAGGGGGGGGCACTGAAGCTTTCTTT.

The chain links TRBV19 to TRBJ2-3; D gene ambiguous. This CDR3 contains 15 residues. The ends were cut back, 6 bases at V and 2 bases at J, with 15 bases in the middle. Per germline, CDR1 LNHDA and CDR2 SQIVND (reference sequence). As DNA, the CDR3 is TGTGCCAGTAGAACCTCCGCCAGTCACACAGATACGCAGTATTTT. Translation: CASRTSASHTDTQYF.

The chain carries TRBV5-4 and TRBJ2-1; 8 positions agree with TRBD2. Germline CDR1 SGHNT, CDR2 YYREEE (reference sequence). The V segment lost 0 bases and the J segment 1 base; nucleotides outside the gene matches: 6. The CDR3 has 17 amino acids. The CDR3 here is CASSLGPSGSSYNEQFF. In nucleotides, the CDR3 is TGTGCCAGCAGCTTGGGGCCGAGCGGGAGTTCCTACAATGAGCAGTTCTTC.

The chain joins TRBV18 to TRBJ1-1; TRBD1 matches at 7 bases. The V gene end was trimmed by 2 bases and the J gene end by 5 bases; junction bases not matched to a gene: 5. The CDR3 is made up of 14 amino acids. CDR1 KGHSH and CDR2 LQKENI come from the germline V gene. The CDR3 DNA reads as TGTGCCAGCTCACCAGCCAGGGGGAAAACTGAAGCTTTCTTT. As protein: CASSPARGKTEAFF.

This rearrangement joins TRBV28 to TRBJ1-6, with D possibly TRBD1 on 5 matching bases. Germline CDR1 and CDR2: MDHEN and SYDVKM. V dropped 3 bases and J dropped 14 bases, with 17 bases sitting between them. The CDR3 is made up of 14 amino acids. In nucleotides, the CDR3 is TGTGCCAGCAGTTTGGGTCAGGGTTTAAAGTCCCTCCACTTT. Its translation is CASSLGQGLKSLHF.

The rearrangement joins TRBV5-6 to TRBJ2-1, with 11 bases identical to TRBD2. Germline loops: CDR1 SGHDT, CDR2 YYEEEE. The CDR3 runs 15 residues. J lost 6 bases, V lost 4 bases, and 6 bases had no gene match. The CDR3 region has the DNA TGTGCCAGCAGCCCCGGGACTAGCGGTCCCAATGAGCAGTTCTTC. Encoded protein: CASSPGTSGPNEQFF.

This chain links TRBV6-5 with TRBJ1-1; weak D call: TRBD1 (5 bases). Trimming removed 11 bases at V and 5 bases at J, with 15 bases between. This CDR3 spans 12 amino acids. Germline V gives CDR1 MNHEY, CDR2 SVGAGI. The DNA for the CDR3 is TGTGCCGCGAAGGCGGGGCCTACTGAAGCTTTCTTT. Its protein is CAAKAGPTEAFF.

The chain carries TRBV15 and TRBJ1-1; D gene unclear. Germline CDR1 LNHNV, CDR2 YYDKDF (reference sequence). The CDR3 has 19 residues. The germline V and J ends were trimmed by 0 bases and 1 base, with 21 bases remaining between them. The CDR3 sequence: CATSREAVLGKGKNTEAFF. Here the CDR3 DNA reads TGTGCCACCAGCAGAGAGGCGGTATTGGGGAAGGGTAAGAACACTGAAGCTTTCTTT.

This clone was detected only once. The chain couples TRBV29-1 to TRBJ2-1; maybe TRBD2 (7 bases). Germline V gives CDR1 SQVTM, CDR2 ANQGSEA. The CDR3 covers 15 residues. Trimming stripped 6 bases from V and 0 bases from J, with 15 bases between. CDR3 residues: CSVPRGGSSYNEQFF. The CDR3 DNA reads as TGCAGCGTCCCGAGGGGGGGCAGCTCCTACAATGAGCAGTTCTTC.

V and J are TRBV1 and TRBJ2-7; TRBD2 is taken as the D call from the table, unchecked against the DNA. TRBV1 is a pseudogene. CDR3 length equals 17 residues. The CDR3 DNA sequence: TGCACCAGCAGCCAAGACCCGGCCCGACTCGAAGACTACGAGCAGTACTTC. As protein: CTSSQDPARLEDYEQYF.

The chain employs TRBV27 and TRBJ2-7; 9 bases agree with TRBD1. J lost 5 bases, V lost 6 bases, and 17 bases had no gene match. From germline, CDR1 is MNHEY and CDR2 SMNVEV (reference sequence). The CDR3 sequence is 17 residues long. The CDR3 sequence is CASSSGPRRDRVHEQYF. The CDR3 nucleotides are TGTGCCAGCAGCTCCGGACCGCGGCGGGACAGGGTCCACGAGCAGTACTTC.

For the CDR3, the DNA is TGTGCCAGCAGTCCGGGACACCTGGGCGGAAACACCATATATTTT. It translates to CASSPGHLGGNTIYF. The chain combines TRBV28 with TRBJ1-3; TRBD1 might be the D (6 bases). In germline, CDR1 is MDHEN, CDR2 SYDVKM. CDR3 length: 15 amino acids. The V end lost 5 bases, the J end lost 4 bases, and 15 bases lay between the germline ends.

The V call is TRBV4-2, the J call TRBJ2-3; D call uncertain. Trimming removed 0 bases at V and 4 bases at J, with 2 bases between. From germline, CDR1 is LGHNA and CDR2 YNFKEQ. There are 12 residues in the CDR3. CDR3 loop: CASSQDSDTQYF. The CDR3, as DNA: TGTGCCAGCAGCCAAGACTCAGATACGCAGTATTTT.

The chain carries TRBV10-3 and TRBJ1-6, with D possibly TRBD1 on 6 matching bases. Germline V lookup: CDR1 ENHRY, CDR2 SYGVKD. With 5 bases removed from V and 5 bases from J, the gap between germline ends came to 13 bases. The CDR3 covers 15 residues. The CDR3 region has the DNA TGTGCCATCAGTACCGACAGGACAAATAATTCACCCCTCCACTTT. It specifies CAISTDRTNNSPLHF.

This clone has just a few counts. In DNA, the CDR3 is TGTGCCAGCAGCTTGACAGAAGCTTTCTTT. It is translated as CASSLTEAFF. The chain links TRBV11-2 to TRBJ1-1, with D unclear. The CDR3 is 10 residues long. With 3 bases removed from V and 8 bases from J, the gap between germline ends came to 4 bases. In germline, CDR1 is SGHAT, CDR2 FQNNGV.

This chain uses TRBV9 with TRBJ1-2, with D unclear. The CDR3 is made up of 14 amino acids. The germline CDR1 and CDR2 sequences are SGDLS and YYNGEE. Trimming shortened V by 0 bases and J by 4 bases, and 10 bases separated the two germline ends. The CDR3 DNA sequence: TGTGCCAGCAGCGTAGGAGGCGGTATCTATGGCTACACCTTC. This encodes CASSVGGGIYGYTF.

This chain connects TRBV30 to TRBJ2-5; D unresolved. Germline CDR1 is GTSNPN and CDR2 is SVGIG (reference sequence). This CDR3 spans 11 amino acids. V lost 0 bases and J lost 5, with 4 bases in between. The CDR3 DNA is TGTGCCTGGAGTGTACGGGAGACCCAGTACTTC. Amino acid sequence: CAWSVRETQYF. The full variable domain, completed using reference TRBV30 and TRBJ2-5, is SQTIHQWPATLVQPVGSPLSLECTVEGTSNPNLYWYRQAAGRGLQLLFYSVGIGQISSEVPQNLSASRPQDRQFILSSKKLLLSDSGFYLCAWSVRETQYFGPGTRLLVL.

The chain uses TRBV13 and TRBJ1-1; unclear D gene. CDR3 length equals 15 residues. Trimming cost V 5 bases and J 1 base, with 14 bases left between them. CDR1 is PRHDT and CDR2 is FYEKMQ in the germline V gene (reference sequence). This chain's CDR3 is CASSPHPGGNTEAFF. DNA for the CDR3: TGTGCCAGCAGCCCCCACCCCGGCGGGAACACTGAAGCTTTCTTT.

The chain recombines TRBV7-9 with TRBJ1-2; D is perhaps TRBD1 (6 bases). This CDR3 is built from 14 residues. V lost 5 bases to trimming and J lost 4 bases, with 14 bases between them. Germline lookup yields CDR1 SEHNR and CDR2 FQNEAQ (reference sequence). The CDR3 sequence: CASSTTGSSYGYTF. The CDR3 DNA reads as TGTGCCAGCAGCACTACAGGGAGTAGCTATGGCTACACCTTC.

This clone was detected once. The CDR3 region has the DNA TGTGCCAGCAGAGTACAGAACACTGAAGCTTTCTTT. Its translation: CASRVQNTEAFF. This chain joins TRBV6-1 and TRBJ1-1; D ambiguous. The CDR3 sequence is 12 residues long. CDR1 is MNHNS, CDR2 SASEGT, per germline. Trimming left V 6 bases short and J 1 base short, with 6 bases between.

This chain connects TRBV5-6 to TRBJ2-7; the D gene is possibly TRBD1 (6 bases). V lost 0 bases and J 4 bases, leaving 8 bases between the germline ends. Per the germline V gene, CDR1 is SGHDT and CDR2 is YYEEEE. This CDR3 is built from 13 residues. CDR3 amino acids: CASSLGTVYEQYF. The DNA for the CDR3 is TGTGCCAGCAGCTTGGGGACAGTATACGAGCAGTACTTC.

This chain uses TRBV9 with TRBJ2-7; D tentatively fits TRBD1 or TRBD2 (6 bases each). The V gene's germline CDR1 is SGDLS and CDR2 YYNGEE. The V end was cut by 3 bases, the J end by 7 bases, with 20 bases between. CDR3 size: 15 residues. The CDR3 DNA sequence: TGTGCCAGCAGCGAGGGGGACGTCACCGCGGGGGAGCAGTACTTC. This gives the protein CASSEGDVTAGEQYF.

The J gene is TRBJ2-5, the V gene TRBV9; no definite D call. This CDR3 is 15 amino acids long. Germline V gene sequence: CDR1 SGDLS, CDR2 YYNGEE. Trimming removed 3 bases at V and 2 bases at J, with 14 bases between. The CDR3 DNA follows: TGTGCCAGCAGCGGATACTACGCACGACAAGAGACCCAGTACTTC. Its translation is CASSGYYARQETQYF. Based on the CDR3 plus reference TRBV9 and TRBJ2-5, the full variable domain is DSGVTQTPKHLITATGQRVTLRCSPRSGDLSVYWYQQSLDQGLQFLIQYYNGEERAKGNILERFSAQQFPDLHSELNLSSLELGDSALYFCASSGYYARQETQYFGPGTRLLVL.

This chain joins TRBV2 and TRBJ2-5; TRBD2 agrees at 7 bases. The DNA end is a closer match to TRBJ2-7, so the J assignment may be wrong. Germline V gene data show CDR1 as SNHLY and CDR2 as FYNNEI. The CDR3 is 15 residues long. The CDR3 DNA reads as TGTGCCAGCAGTCTCGGGCGGGGGTCCTCCTACGAGCAGTACTTC. It yields the protein CASSLGRGSSYEQYF.